Sequencing of this T cell receptor beta chain was carried out in a study of OX40 agonist ivuxolimab in advanced cancers. In the study overall: Of mixed ages from roughly 23 to 80 and averaging roughly 64 years, the group was 65% to 85% male. Study-wide results and limits: Some nonresponders additionally presented with little normalized T-cell clonal expansion. Antigens targeted by the expanded peripheral T cells were not determined. CD4+ and CD8+ blood T cells expanded clonally by week 6 at 0.1 to 3.0 mg/kg.

Worth noting for this clone: Its antigen is still unknown.

Only in-frame clones appear in the TCRdb table, and some are missing; sequencing was by immunoSEQ multiplex PCR. Among some 79,000 clones listed, just over 85% were seen once. CDR3 length equals 16 residues. Trimming removed 0 bases from V and 7 bases from J; junction bases left unmatched: 4. Germline V gives CDR1 SGHRS, CDR2 YFSETQ. Here the sequenced sample was CD4+ or CD8+ T cells sorted from blood, taken in a trial of the OX40 agonist ivuxolimab. The chain carries TRBV5-1 and TRBJ2-1; 13 nucleotides align to TRBD2. The sequence derives from an adult with an advanced solid tumor such as melanoma, head and neck, liver or kidney cancer. CDR3: CASSLGLAGGGNEQFF. CDR3 sequence (DNA): TGCGCCAGCAGCTTGGGACTAGCGGGAGGTGGTAATGAGCAGTTCTTC.